Following are 4 T cell receptor beta chains from one sample sequenced in a study of blood T cell repertoires in COVID-19. This table comes from immunoSEQ multiplex PCR, and its TCRdb copy is limited to in-frame clones, with some not included. Of about 270,000 clones listed, 70% to 90% are singletons. The sequenced material came from PBMCs or T cells enriched from blood (not recorded which). These TCRs come from a woman between 45 and 60 years old with acute COVID-19.

This chain links TRBV5-1 with TRBJ1-1; 7 bases map to TRBD1. CDR1 and CDR2 from the germline V gene are SGHRS and YFSETQ. The V segment lost 4 bases and the J segment 3 bases; nucleotides outside the gene matches: 12. This CDR3 spans 16 amino acids. CDR3 DNA sequence: TGCGCCAGCAGCAAGCGACAGGGTGGAGGATACACTGAAGCTTTCTTT. It yields the protein CASSKRQGGGYTEAFF.

V is TRBV4-2 and J is TRBJ2-5, with TRBD1 matching 7 bases. CDR1 is LGHNA, CDR2 YNFKEQ, per germline. This CDR3 is built from 14 residues. The ends lost 1 base at V and 1 base at J; junction bases unmatched: 0. Here the CDR3 DNA reads TGTGCCAGCAGCCAAGCAGGGGGCCAAGAGACCCAGTACTTC. Amino acid sequence: CASSQAGGQETQYF.

This chain connects TRBV14 to TRBJ2-7, with D perhaps matching TRBD2 (5 bases). Germline CDR1 is SGHDN and CDR2 is FVKESK. The CDR3 extends over 14 amino acids. Trimming removed 2 bases from V and 1 base from J, with 9 bases in between. CDR3 sequence: CASSQFAGSYEQYF. As DNA, the CDR3 is TGTGCCAGCAGCCAATTTGCGGGTTCCTACGAGCAGTACTTC.

The J gene is TRBJ1-2, the V gene TRBV14; 8 bases align to TRBD1. CDR1 is SGHDN, CDR2 FVKESK, per germline. The CDR3 runs to 13 residues. J was trimmed by 13 bases and V by 0 bases; bases with no gene match: 7. CDR3 bases: TGTGCCAGCAGCCAAGATAGTGCCACAGGGGGCACCTTC. Translation: CASSQDSATGGTF. Looking up the rest from reference TRBV14 and TRBJ1-2 gives the full variable domain: EAGVTQFPSHSVIEKGQTVTLRCDPISGHDNLYWYRRVMGKEIKFLLHFVKESKQDESGMPNNRFLAERTGGTYSTLKVQPAELEDSGVYFCASSQDSATGGTFGSGTRLTVV.